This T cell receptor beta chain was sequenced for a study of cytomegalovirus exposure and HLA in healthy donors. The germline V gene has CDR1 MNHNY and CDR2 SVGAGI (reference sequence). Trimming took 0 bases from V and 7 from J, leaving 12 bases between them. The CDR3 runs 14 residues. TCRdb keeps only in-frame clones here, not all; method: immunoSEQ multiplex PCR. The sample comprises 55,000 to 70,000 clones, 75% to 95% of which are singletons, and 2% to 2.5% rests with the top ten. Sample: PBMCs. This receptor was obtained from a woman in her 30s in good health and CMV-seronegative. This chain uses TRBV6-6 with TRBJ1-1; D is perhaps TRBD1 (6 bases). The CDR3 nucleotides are TGTGCCAGCAGTTACTCGGGGGCGGCCGATGAAGCTTTCTTT. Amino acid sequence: CASSYSGAADEAFF.